This T cell receptor beta chain derives from a study of graft-versus-host responses after intestinal transplantation. The table came from immunoSEQ multiplex PCR; TCRdb's copy has only in-frame clones and leaves some out. The repertoire has about 19,000 clones, about 80% of them found once; the top ten carry 1.5% to 2%. This clone was seen only a few times. The CDR3 is 13 amino acids. The V gene's germline CDR1 is MNHEY and CDR2 SVGAGI. V was pared by 5 bases and J by 8 bases, with 15 bases between. The TCR sequence derives from a human patient who received an intestinal transplant, so some T cells may come from the graft donor. This material consisted of PBMCs, taken 14 days after transplant. The J gene is TRBJ1-2, the V gene TRBV6-5, with TRBD1 as a possible D gene (5 bases). The chain's CDR3 is CASSPGGGRGYTF. In DNA form, the CDR3 reads TGTGCCAGCAGTCCCGGGGGGGGTAGAGGCTACACCTTC.